The source of this T cell receptor (beta chain) is a study of Graves' ophthalmopathy and Graves' hyperthyroidism. RNA transcripts yielded amplified TCR beta CDR3 regions. HTBI primers were used in a first-round RT-PCR, which preceded a second-round multiplex PCR. TCRdb processed the multiplex PCR reads anew with MiXCR; each CDR3 protein has one entry. Among about 700,000 distinct CDR3 sequences listed, 40% were seen once. If patients had other autoimmune diseases, uncontrolled infections, pregnancy or lactation, they were excluded. The trim removed 5 bases at V and 3 bases at J, leaving 4 bases unmatched. Germline V gene sequence: CDR1 SEHNR, CDR2 FQNEAQ (reference sequence). The CDR3 covers 13 residues. This clonotype has a count of ten or more.

Sequences were obtained from peripheral blood. The sequence was obtained from an adult man with Graves' ophthalmopathy. The chain uses TRBV7-9 and TRBJ2-7, with TRBD2 identical over 7 bases. The CDR3 bases are TGTGCCAGCAGCCTGGGGACTATCTACGAGCAGTACTTC. Translating gives CASSLGTIYEQYF.